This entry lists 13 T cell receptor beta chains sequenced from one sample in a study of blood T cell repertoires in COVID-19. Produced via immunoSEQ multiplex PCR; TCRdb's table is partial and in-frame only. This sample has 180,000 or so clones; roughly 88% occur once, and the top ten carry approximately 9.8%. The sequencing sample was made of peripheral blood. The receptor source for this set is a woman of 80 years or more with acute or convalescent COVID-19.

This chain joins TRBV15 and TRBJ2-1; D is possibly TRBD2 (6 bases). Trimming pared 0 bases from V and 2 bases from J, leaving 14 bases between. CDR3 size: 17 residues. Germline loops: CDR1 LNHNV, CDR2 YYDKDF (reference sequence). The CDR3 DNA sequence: TGTGCCACCAGCAGAGATTTAATCCGGGGGACCTACAATGAGCAGTTCTTC. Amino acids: CATSRDLIRGTYNEQFF.

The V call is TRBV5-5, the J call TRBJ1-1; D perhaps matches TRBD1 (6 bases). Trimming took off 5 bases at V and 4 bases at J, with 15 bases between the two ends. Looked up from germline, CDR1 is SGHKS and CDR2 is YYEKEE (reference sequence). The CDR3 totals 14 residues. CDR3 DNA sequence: TGTGCCAGCAGTTACAGGGAGGGGAGCACTGAAGCTTTCTTT. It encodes CASSYREGSTEAFF.

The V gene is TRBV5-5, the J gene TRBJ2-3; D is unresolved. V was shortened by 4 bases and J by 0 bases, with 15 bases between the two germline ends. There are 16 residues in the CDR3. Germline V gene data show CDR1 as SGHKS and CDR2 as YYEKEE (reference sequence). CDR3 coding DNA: TGTGCCAGCAGCCGAATCCTCTCCACTAGCACAGATACGCAGTATTTT. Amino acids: CASSRILSTSTDTQYF.

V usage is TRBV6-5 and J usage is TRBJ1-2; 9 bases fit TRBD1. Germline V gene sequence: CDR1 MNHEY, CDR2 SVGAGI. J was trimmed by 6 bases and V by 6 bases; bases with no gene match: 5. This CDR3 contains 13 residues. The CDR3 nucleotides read TGTGCCAGCAGACCCGGGACAGGGAATGGCTACACCTTC. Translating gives CASRPGTGNGYTF.

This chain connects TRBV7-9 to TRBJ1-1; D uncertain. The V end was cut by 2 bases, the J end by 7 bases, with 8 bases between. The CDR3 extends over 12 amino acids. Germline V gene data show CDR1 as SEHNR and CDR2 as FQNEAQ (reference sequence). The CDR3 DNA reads TGTGCCAGCAGCTTACCTCGGGGTGAAGCTTTCTTT. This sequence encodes CASSLPRGEAFF. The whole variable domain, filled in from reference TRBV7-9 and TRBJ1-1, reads DTGVSQNPRHKITKRGQNVTFRCDPISEHNRLYWYRQTLGQGPEFLTYFQNEAQLEKSRLLSDRFSAERPKGSFSTLEIQRTEQGDSAMYLCASSLPRGEAFFGQGTRLTVV.

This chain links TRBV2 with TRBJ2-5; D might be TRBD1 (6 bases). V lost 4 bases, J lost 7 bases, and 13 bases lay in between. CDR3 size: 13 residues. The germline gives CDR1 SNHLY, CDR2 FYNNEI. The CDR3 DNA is TGTGCCAGCAGTGGGGGGCTGGAAGGGACCCAGTACTTC. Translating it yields CASSGGLEGTQYF.

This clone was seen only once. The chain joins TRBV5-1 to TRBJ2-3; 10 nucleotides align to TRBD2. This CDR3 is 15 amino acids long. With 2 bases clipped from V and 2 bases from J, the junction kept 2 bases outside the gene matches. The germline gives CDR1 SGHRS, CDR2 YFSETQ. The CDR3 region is CASSLAGGVTDTQYF. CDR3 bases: TGCGCCAGCAGCTTAGCGGGAGGGGTCACAGATACGCAGTATTTT.

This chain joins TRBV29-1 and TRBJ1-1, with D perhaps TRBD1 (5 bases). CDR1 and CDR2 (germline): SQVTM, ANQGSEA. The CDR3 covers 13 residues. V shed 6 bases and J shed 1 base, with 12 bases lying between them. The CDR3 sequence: CSVGGEANTEAFF. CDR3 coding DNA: TGCAGCGTGGGAGGGGAGGCGAACACTGAAGCTTTCTTT.

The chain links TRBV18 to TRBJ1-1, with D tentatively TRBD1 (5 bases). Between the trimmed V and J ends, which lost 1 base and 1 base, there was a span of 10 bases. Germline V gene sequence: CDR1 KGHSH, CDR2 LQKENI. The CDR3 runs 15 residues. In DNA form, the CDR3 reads TGTGCCAGCTCACCACTGGCAGGGTCGAACACTGAAGCTTTCTTT. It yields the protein CASSPLAGSNTEAFF.

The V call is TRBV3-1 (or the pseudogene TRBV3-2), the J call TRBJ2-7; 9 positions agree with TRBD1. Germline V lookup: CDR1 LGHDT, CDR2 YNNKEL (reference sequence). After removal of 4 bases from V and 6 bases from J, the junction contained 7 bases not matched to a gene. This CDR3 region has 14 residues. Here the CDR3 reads CASSPRQGGGEQYF. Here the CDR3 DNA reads TGTGCCAGCAGCCCCCGACAGGGGGGAGGCGAGCAGTACTTC.

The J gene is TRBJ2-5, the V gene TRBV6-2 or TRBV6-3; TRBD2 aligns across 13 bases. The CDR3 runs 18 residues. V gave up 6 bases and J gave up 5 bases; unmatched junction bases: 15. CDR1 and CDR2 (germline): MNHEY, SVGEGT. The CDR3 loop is CASSQPGLAGVPGETQYF. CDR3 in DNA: TGTGCCAGCAGCCAACCAGGACTAGCGGGGGTGCCGGGGGAGACCCAGTACTTC.

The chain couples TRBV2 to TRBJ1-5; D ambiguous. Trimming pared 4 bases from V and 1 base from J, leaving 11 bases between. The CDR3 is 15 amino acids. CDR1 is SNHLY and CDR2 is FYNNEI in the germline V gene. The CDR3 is CASSVGRISNQPQHF. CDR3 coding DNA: TGTGCCAGCAGTGTAGGGAGGATCAGCAATCAGCCCCAGCATTTT.

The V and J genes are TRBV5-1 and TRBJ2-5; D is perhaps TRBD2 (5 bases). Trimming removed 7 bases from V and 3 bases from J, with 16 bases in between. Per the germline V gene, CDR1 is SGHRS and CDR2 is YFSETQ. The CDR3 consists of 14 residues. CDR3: CASAISAAKETQYF. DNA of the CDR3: TGCGCCAGCGCCATATCAGCGGCTAAAGAGACCCAGTACTTC.